The 13 T cell receptor beta chains below come from one sample, sequenced in a study of blood T cell repertoires in COVID-19. This table comes from immunoSEQ multiplex PCR, and its TCRdb copy is limited to in-frame clones, with some not included. Of over 65,000 clones in the sample, roughly 78% are singletons; the top ten hold around 33%. Specimen: peripheral blood. These receptors were taken from a man between 60 and 70 years old with COVID-19, enrolled during active disease.

A single count supports this clone. The V call is TRBV18, the J call TRBJ2-6; D gene ambiguous. The CDR3 totals 17 residues. CDR1 KGHSH and CDR2 LQKENI come from the germline V gene. The V gene lost 2 bases and the J gene lost 4 bases, with 15 bases spanning the gap. The CDR3 DNA follows: TGTGCCAGCTCACCAGAAGCGACGGGTACCGGGGCCAACGTCCTGACTTTC. It is translated as CASSPEATGTGANVLTF.

A note on this clone: An end of the junction differs from the germline gene, which may be a read error. This chain joins TRBV7-7 and TRBJ2-3; 7 nucleotides line up with TRBD1. The length of the CDR3 is 14 residues. The germline V gene encodes CDR1 SSHAT and CDR2 FNYEAQ (reference sequence). CDR3 DNA: TGTGCTAGCAGCTTAGGGGGCGAGACAGATACGCAGTATTTT. Translation gives CASSLGGETDTQYF.

CDR3 in amino acids: CASSWAGGIKAFF. In DNA, the CDR3 is TGTGCCAGCAGCTGGGCCGGAGGCATAAAGGCTTTCTTT. This chain uses TRBV11-1 with TRBJ1-1; D is unclear. CDR3 length: 13 amino acids. Germline-derived CDR1 and CDR2 are SGHAT and FQDESV (reference sequence). The V end lost 4 bases, the J end lost 11 bases, and 17 bases lay between the germline ends.

This clone appeared a few times. V and J are TRBV4-3 and TRBJ2-7; the D gene is possibly TRBD2 (5 bases). The V and J ends lost 0 bases and 7 bases respectively, with 19 bases between them. CDR3 length: 16 residues. Germline V CDR1 and CDR2: LGHNA, YSLEER. For the CDR3, the DNA is TGCGCCAGCAGCCAAGACTCCAGCGGATTATATACGGAGCAGTACTTC. It translates to CASSQDSSGLYTEQYF.

This clone was detected only once. V is TRBV2 and J is TRBJ2-7; 10 bases fit TRBD1. The J segment lost 0 bases and the V segment lost 10 bases, leaving 3 bases of the junction unmatched. Germline CDR1 and CDR2: SNHLY and FYNNEI. The CDR3 is 13 amino acids. DNA for the CDR3: TGTGCCACCGGGACAGGGGCCTCCTACGAGCAGTACTTC. This codes for CATGTGASYEQYF.

This clone appeared once. J is TRBJ2-1 and V is TRBV3-1 (or the pseudogene TRBV3-2); maybe TRBD2 (5 bases). Trimming removed 4 bases at V and 4 bases at J, with 8 bases between. Per the germline V gene, CDR1 is LGHDT and CDR2 is YNNKEL (reference sequence). The CDR3 covers 13 residues. The CDR3 loop is CASSRRGYNEQFF. The CDR3 DNA sequence: TGTGCCAGCAGCCGTCGGGGTTACAATGAGCAGTTCTTC.

This rearrangement joins TRBV6-5 to TRBJ2-7, with TRBD1 identical over 10 bases. This CDR3 comprises 15 residues. The germline CDR1 and CDR2 sequences are MNHEY and SVGAGI. V dropped 2 bases and J dropped 2; count of bases not matched to a gene: 3. The CDR3 loop is CASSYRDRGAYEQYF. The CDR3 nucleotides are TGTGCCAGCAGTTACCGGGACAGGGGAGCCTACGAGCAGTACTTC.

The chain has TRBV27 and TRBJ1-2; D gene ambiguous. The CDR3 spans 13 residues. Looked up from germline, CDR1 is MNHEY and CDR2 is SMNVEV (reference sequence). V lost 3 bases, J lost 4 bases, and 9 bases lay in between. Here the CDR3 DNA reads TGTGCCAGCAGTTTTAGCCTGGGCTATGGCTACACCTTC. This codes for CASSFSLGYGYTF.

This clone was counted once. The chain uses TRBV21-1 and TRBJ2-3; the table's D call of TRBD1 was not tested on the DNA. TRBV21-1 is shown as a pseudogene. The CDR3 contains 16 residues. The CDR3 region is CASSIPGAGATDTQYF. The CDR3 DNA is TGTGCCAGCAGCATACCGGGCGCAGGGGCCACAGATACGCAGTATTTT.

The V gene is TRBV7-3, the J gene TRBJ2-7; 10 nucleotides agree with TRBD2. The CDR3 contains 16 residues. CDR1 and CDR2 from the germline V gene are SGHTA and FQGTGA. V shed 5 bases and J 4 bases; nucleotides not matched to a gene: 11. In DNA form, the CDR3 reads TGTGCCAGCAGCCCCGGACTAGCGGCCCTGGGATACGAGCAGTACTTC. This gives the protein CASSPGLAALGYEQYF.

The chain links TRBV7-9 to TRBJ2-7; 14 bases map to TRBD2. Germline V gene data show CDR1 as SEHNR and CDR2 as FQNEAQ (reference sequence). V lost 3 bases to trimming and J lost 7 bases; unmatched junction nucleotides: 8. The CDR3 has 16 amino acids. Here the CDR3 DNA reads TGTGCCAGCAGCTTTGCGACTAGCGGGGGGGCAAGAGAGCAGTACTTC. Protein: CASSFATSGGAREQYF.

This chain links TRBV4-3 with TRBJ2-7, with D possibly being TRBD2 (6 bases). CDR3 length: 13 residues. V lost 0 bases and J 4 bases, leaving 7 bases between the germline ends. The V gene's germline CDR1 is LGHNA and CDR2 YSLEER. CDR3 sequence reads: CASSQELAYEQYF. The CDR3 coding sequence is TGCGCCAGCAGCCAAGAACTAGCATACGAGCAGTACTTC.

This clone was recorded a few times. The V gene is TRBV7-9, the J gene TRBJ2-1; D may be TRBD2 (6 bases). Germline-derived CDR1 and CDR2 are SEHNR and FQNEAQ (reference sequence). The CDR3 loop spans 15 amino acids. V was cut by 3 bases and J by 5 bases, with 14 bases left in between. For the CDR3, the DNA is TGTGCCAGCAGCTTCTTGATGGGGGGAAACAATGAGCAGTTCTTC. It codes for CASSFLMGGNNEQFF.